This TCR beta chain was recovered during a study of T cell responses to AZD1222 COVID-19 vaccine. Profiled with immunoSEQ multiplex PCR; TCRdb holds only in-frame clones, not every one. The profile shows about 140,000 clones, about 90% of them singletons. This CDR3 is built from 17 residues. Deletions cut 4 bases from V and 4 bases from J, with 17 bases between. The V gene's germline CDR1 is LNHDA and CDR2 SQIVND (reference sequence). The source of this sequence is an adult in good health. Specimen: peripheral blood, collected on day 0 of AZD1222 vaccination. The gene calls are TRBV19 and TRBJ2-6, with D perhaps given as TRBD1 or TRBD2 (5 bases each). Written as DNA, the CDR3 is TGTGCCAGTAGTAATCCAGGGACCGATCAGGGGGCCAACGTCCTGACTTTC. Translated, it gives CASSNPGTDQGANVLTF.